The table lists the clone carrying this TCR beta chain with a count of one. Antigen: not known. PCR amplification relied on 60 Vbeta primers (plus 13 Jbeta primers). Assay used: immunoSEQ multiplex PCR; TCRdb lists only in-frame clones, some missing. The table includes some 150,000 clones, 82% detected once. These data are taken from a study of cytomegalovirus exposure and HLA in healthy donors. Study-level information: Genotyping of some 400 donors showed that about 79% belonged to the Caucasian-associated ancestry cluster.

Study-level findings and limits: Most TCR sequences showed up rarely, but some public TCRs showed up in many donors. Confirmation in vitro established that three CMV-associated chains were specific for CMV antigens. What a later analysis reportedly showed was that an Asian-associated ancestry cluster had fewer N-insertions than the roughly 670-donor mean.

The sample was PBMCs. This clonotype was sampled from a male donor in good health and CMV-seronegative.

The CDR3 spells CASGLVSGGVPEAFF. The DNA for the CDR3 is TGTGCTAGTGGTTTGGTGTCGGGAGGGGTTCCTGAAGCTTTCTTT. The rearrangement joins TRBV12-5 to TRBJ1-1, with D maybe TRBD1 (5 bases). With 0 bases removed from V and 6 bases from J, the gap between germline ends came to 14 bases. The CDR3 contains 15 residues. Germline V gives CDR1 LGHNT, CDR2 FRNRAP. The variable domain in full, completed from reference TRBV12-5 and TRBJ1-1, reads DARVTQTPRHKVTEMGQEVTMRCQPILGHNTVFWYRQTMMQGLELLAYFRNRAPLDDSGMPKDRFSAEMPDATLATLKIQPSEPRDSAVYFCASGLVSGGVPEAFFGQGTRLTVV.